A single TCR beta chain is shown here with its context. The age range of participants was 18 to 89 years, with residence in about two dozen US areas. The repertoire was sequenced with immunoSEQ multiplex PCR; TCRdb's copy has only in-frame clones and lacks some. Among 300,000 or so clones, more than 90% were seen once, and the ten largest hold approximately 2.5%. The source of the sample is a study of blood T cell repertoires in COVID-19. Sequencing input: PBMCs or T cells enriched from blood (not recorded which). This TCR was recovered from a man aged 55 to 70 who had recovered from COVID-19.

CDR3 sequence reads: CASSHLRGGQETQYF. In DNA, the CDR3 is TGTGCCAGCAGCCACTTACGGGGGGGCCAAGAGACCCAGTACTTC. The V call is TRBV5-6, the J call TRBJ2-5; TRBD2 matches at 8 bases. Germline lookup yields CDR1 SGHDT and CDR2 YYEEEE. The CDR3 contains 15 residues. V was pared by 4 bases and J by 1 base, with 6 bases of the junction left unmatched.